These 8 T cell receptor beta chains were sequenced from one sample in a study of T-cell reconstitution after alpha-beta-depleted transplantation in children. Preparing the TCRbeta library involved the use of unique molecular identifiers. TCRdb analysed the PCR reads with MiXCR anew, one entry per CDR3 protein. The data show roughly 300,000 distinct CDR3 sequences, about a tenth seen once. Source: PBMCs from the stem cell graft donor, taken from the stem cell graft. The receptors were gathered from a human donor who donated a stem cell graft to a child with acute lymphoblastic leukemia.

This clonotype was observed a few times. The chain uses TRBV2 and TRBJ2-7; D uncertain. CDR1 is SNHLY and CDR2 is FYNNEI in the germline V gene. This CDR3 comprises 13 residues. V gave up 4 bases and J gave up 6 bases, with 13 bases separating them. The CDR3 spells CASSVLEVGEQYF. Written as DNA, the CDR3 is TGTGCCAGCAGTGTTTTAGAAGTAGGCGAGCAGTACTTC.

The J gene is TRBJ2-2, the V gene TRBV5-1; D ambiguous. V lost 0 bases and J 5 bases, leaving 11 bases between the germline ends. Germline V gene sequence: CDR1 SGHRS, CDR2 YFSETQ. There are 15 residues in the CDR3. The CDR3 reads CASSLAVQPTGELFF. The CDR3 DNA reads as TGCGCCAGCAGCTTGGCCGTACAGCCTACCGGGGAGCTGTTTTTT.

Of note for this clonotype: This may be a read error, as it is one base from a much larger clone. The DNA is omitted, as the CDR3 cannot be located on it reliably, and the CDR3 follows TCRdb's listing. This chain links TRBV27 with TRBJ2-1; whether TRBD1, the table's D call, matches the DNA was not checked. The germline V gene encodes CDR1 MNHEY and CDR2 SMNVEV (reference sequence). 15 amino acids form the CDR3, both terminal residues included. CDR3 sequence: CASILGTGRYNEQFF.

CDR3 residues: CASSPRGRRGASYEQYF. Here the CDR3 DNA reads TGTGCCAGCAGCCCTCGAGGACGCCGGGGCGCCTCCTACGAGCAGTACTTC. This chain uses TRBV6-1 with TRBJ2-7; D may correspond to TRBD1 or TRBD2 (5 bases each). This CDR3 has 17 residues. CDR1 is MNHNS, CDR2 SASEGT, per germline. Trimming left V 6 bases short and J 0 bases short, with 21 bases between.

This clonotype has only a few counts. V and J are TRBV12-3 or TRBV12-4 and TRBJ1-2; possible D gene TRBD1, 5 bases. This CDR3 is built from 14 residues. V was cut by 8 bases and J by 7 bases, with 20 bases left in between. CDR3 amino acids: CASLGEDHWSGYTF. The CDR3 DNA sequence: TGTGCCAGCCTAGGGGAGGACCATTGGAGTGGCTACACCTTC.

This rearrangement joins TRBV12-3 or TRBV12-4 to TRBJ2-1; 9 nucleotides match TRBD1. The CDR3 is 15 residues long. Unmatched junction bases numbered 5, after V lost 6 bases and J lost 2 bases. DNA for the CDR3: TGTGCCAGCAGGGACGGACAGGGGACCTACAATGAGCAGTTCTTC. It specifies CASRDGQGTYNEQFF.

The table lists this clonotype with a few counts. The chain uses TRBV6-2 or TRBV6-3 and TRBJ1-5; TRBD1 aligns across 7 bases. This CDR3 comprises 16 residues. Germline trimming cut 2 bases from V and 2 bases from J; bases unmatched to any gene: 6. CDR1 and CDR2 from the germline V gene are MNHEY and SVGEGT. DNA of the CDR3: TGTGCCAGCAGTTACGGGACCGGGACAGGCAATCAGCCCCAGCATTTT. This translates into CASSYGTGTGNQPQHF.

The chain couples TRBV20-1 to TRBJ2-1; 7 bases map to TRBD2. V lost 3 bases, J lost 0 bases, and 5 bases stayed unmatched. Germline V gene sequence: CDR1 DFQATT, CDR2 SNEGSKA (reference sequence). The CDR3 totals 15 residues. As DNA, the CDR3 is TGCAGTGCTAGCAGACTAGCTGACTCCTACAATGAGCAGTTCTTC. Protein product: CSASRLADSYNEQFF.